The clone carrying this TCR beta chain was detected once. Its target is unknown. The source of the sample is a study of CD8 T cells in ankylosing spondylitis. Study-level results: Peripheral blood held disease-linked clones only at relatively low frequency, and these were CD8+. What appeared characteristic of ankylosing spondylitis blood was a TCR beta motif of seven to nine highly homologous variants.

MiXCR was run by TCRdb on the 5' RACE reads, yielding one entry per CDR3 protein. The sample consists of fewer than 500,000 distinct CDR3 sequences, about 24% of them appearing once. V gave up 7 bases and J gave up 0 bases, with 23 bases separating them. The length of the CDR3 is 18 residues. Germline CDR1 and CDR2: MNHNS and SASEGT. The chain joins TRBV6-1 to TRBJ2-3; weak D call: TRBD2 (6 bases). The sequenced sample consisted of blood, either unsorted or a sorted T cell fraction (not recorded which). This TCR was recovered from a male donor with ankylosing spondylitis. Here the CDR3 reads CASTRTPGRLSSTDTQYF. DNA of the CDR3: TGTGCCAGCACCCGAACTCCGGGGAGGCTGTCTAGCACAGATACGCAGTATTTT.